The following is a T cell receptor (beta chain) sequence with its context. What it binds is not known. These data are taken from a study of graft-versus-host responses after intestinal transplantation. Findings and limits, study-wide: Early post-transplant HvG declines were associated with peak circulating GvH clone levels.

The V and J ends lost 5 bases and 0 bases respectively, with 13 bases between them. CDR3 size: 16 residues. Germline V gene lookup returns CDR1 SGHTA and CDR2 FQGNSA. Produced via immunoSEQ multiplex PCR; TCRdb's table is partial and in-frame only. The data show more than 95,000 clones, 90% seen once. The TCR originated in a human donor who received an intestinal transplant. The genes are TRBV7-2 and TRBJ2-2, with D perhaps matching TRBD1 (5 bases). The sample consisted of unstimulated CD4+ T cells sorted from spleen or lymph node cells, taken before intestinal transplant. The CDR3 loop reads CASSRRGLANTGELFF. The CDR3 coding sequence is TGTGCCAGCAGCCGAAGGGGCCTAGCGAACACCGGGGAGCTGTTTTTT. The complete variable domain, with remaining parts taken from reference TRBV7-2 and TRBJ2-2, reads GAGVSQSPSNKVTEKGKDVELRCDPISGHTALYWYRQSLGQGLEFLIYFQGNSAPDKSGLPSDRFSAERTGGSVSTLTIQRTQQEDSAVYLCASSRRGLANTGELFFGEGSRLTVL.